The clone carrying this TCR beta chain was counted at least ten times. The antigen remains unidentified. The use of previously described methods and listed TCR primers produced the bulk TCR libraries. TCRdb independently ran MiXCR on the PCR reads; one entry per CDR3 protein. The data show 45,000 to 65,000 distinct CDR3 sequences, 20% to 25% seen once. This record belongs to a study of molecular identifiers for immune sequencing clone quantification. Study results and limitations: Clones above 20 RNA copies held over 98% of effector molecules, under 1% in naive cells.

With 1 base clipped from V and 9 bases from J, the junction kept 6 bases outside the gene matches. The CDR3 length is 15 residues. Germline V lookup: CDR1 SGHDN, CDR2 FVKESK. Between about 19,000 and 1,100,000 sorted cells, with 10%, 30% or 50% RNA, yielded naive CD8 libraries. This clonotype was sampled from a human donor in good health. Some libraries in this study had Jurkat cell RNA spiked in. The chain combines TRBV14 with TRBJ1-6; 7 bases line up with TRBD1. Specimen: naive CD8+ T cells from blood, with Jurkat cell RNA spiked in. The subset is: FACS-sorted CD8+CD4-CCR7+CD45RA+ naive T cells. CDR3 coding DNA: TGTGCCAGCAGCCAAGGAGGGGGCTACGGTTCACCCCTCCACTTT. Protein: CASSQGGGYGSPLHF. The full variable domain, completed using reference TRBV14 and TRBJ1-6, is EAGVTQFPSHSVIEKGQTVTLRCDPISGHDNLYWYRRVMGKEIKFLLHFVKESKQDESGMPNNRFLAERTGGTYSTLKVQPAELEDSGVYFCASSQGGGYGSPLHFGNGTRLTVT.